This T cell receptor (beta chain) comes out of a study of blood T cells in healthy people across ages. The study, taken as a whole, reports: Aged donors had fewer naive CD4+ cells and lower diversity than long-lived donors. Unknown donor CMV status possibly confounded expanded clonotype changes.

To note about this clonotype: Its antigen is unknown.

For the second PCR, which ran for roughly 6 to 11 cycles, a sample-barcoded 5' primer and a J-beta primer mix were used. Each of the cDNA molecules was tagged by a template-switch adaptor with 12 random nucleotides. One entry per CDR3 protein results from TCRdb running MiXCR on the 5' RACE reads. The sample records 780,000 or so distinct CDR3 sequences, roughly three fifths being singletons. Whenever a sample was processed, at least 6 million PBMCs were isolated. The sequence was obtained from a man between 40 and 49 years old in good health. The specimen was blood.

The CDR3 loop reads CASSVERGGPHRTDTQYF. The DNA for the CDR3 is TGTGCCAGCAGCGTAGAGCGGGGGGGCCCCCATCGCACAGATACGCAGTATTTT. V is TRBV9 and J is TRBJ2-3; 10 nucleotides match TRBD2. Germline trimming cut 0 bases from V and 1 base from J; bases unmatched to any gene: 8. Germline-derived CDR1 and CDR2 are SGDLS and YYNGEE. The CDR3 spans 18 residues.